Listed below are T cell receptor beta chains from one sample, sequenced in a study of T cell repertoires in cytomegalovirus infection. TCRdb redid the calling of the reads with MiXCR, one entry per CDR3 protein. Among about 570,000 distinct CDR3 sequences, about 39% were seen once, and the ten largest hold 40% to 60%. No antigen has been identified for these receptors. The material sequenced was cultured PBMCs, taken from culture after CMV antigen stimulation. The receptor set was obtained from a human donor in good health (CMV status not recorded). Some clones in this sample may be carry-over from other donors' samples. Both conserved end residues are part of each CDR3. Fields, in order: J gene, D gene, V gene, clone size, CDR3 protein, CDR3 DNA. D genes are given only for firm matches. Clone size is stated in some rows and not others, as once, few, many or a class when expanded.

TRBJ1-5 . TRBV6-1 few CASRDGSSNQPQHF TGTGCCAGCCGAGATGGGAGTAGCAATCAGCCCCAGCATTTT
TRBJ2-1 . TRBV6-8 . CASSRPSPDEQFF TGTGCCAGCAGTCGGCCCTCCCCCGATGAGCAGTTCTTC
TRBJ2-1 TRBD2 TRBV7-4 . CASKGEGLANNEQFF TGTGCCAGCAAGGGAGAGGGACTAGCGAACAATGAGCAGTTCTTC
TRBJ2-4 . TRBV28 . CASSFAGTLNIQYF TGTGCCAGCAGTTTTGCGGGTACCTTAAACATTCAGTACTTC
TRBJ2-7 TRBD1 TRBV7-9 few CASSFGQGGYEQYF TGTGCCAGCAGCTTTGGACAGGGCGGGTACGAGCAGTACTTC
TRBJ1-3 TRBD1 TRBV7-8 . CASSKRDRRNTIYF TGTGCCAGCAGCAAACGGGACAGGAGAAACACCATATATTTT
TRBJ2-3 . TRBV20-1 . CSARSRVSTDTQYF TGCAGTGCTAGATCACGGGTTAGCACAGATACGCAGTATTTT
TRBJ1-2 TRBD1 TRBV7-9 . CASAGGSHGYTF TGTGCCAGCGCAGGGGGATCACATGGCTACACCTTC
TRBJ1-6 . TRBV28 . CASRTGGLNSPLHF TGTGCCAGCAGGACGGGGGGCTTGAATTCACCCCTCCACTTT
TRBJ1-1 . TRBV4-1 . CASSQVRAGQLVNTEAFF TGCGCCAGCAGCCAAGTAAGGGCTGGCCAGTTAGTGAACACTGAAGCTTTCTTT
TRBJ1-5 . TRBV20-1 . CSASGIGQPQHF TGCAGTGCTAGTGGGATCGGTCAGCCCCAGCATTTT
TRBJ2-2 . TRBV2 . CASSDLRGVGELFF TGTGCCAGCAGTGACCTCAGGGGAGTCGGGGAGCTGTTTTTT
TRBJ1-1 TRBD1 TRBV10-3 . CAISGQGRITEAFF TGTGCCATCAGCGGACAGGGGAGGATCACTGAAGCTTTCTTT
TRBJ1-2 TRBD1 TRBV5-4 . CASSRRDSPNYGYTF TGTGCCAGCAGCCGTAGGGACAGCCCTAACTATGGCTACACCTTC
TRBJ2-4 TRBD2 TRBV7-2 few CASSGGLAGASLAKNIQYF TGTGCCAGCAGCGGAGGACTAGCGGGGGCCAGCCTAGCCAAAAACATTCAGTACTTC
TRBJ1-3 . TRBV12-5 . CASGGSGNTIYF TGTGCTAGTGGGGGCTCTGGAAACACCATATATTTT
TRBJ2-2 TRBD2 TRBV27 . CASSLRGRVTGELFF TGTGCCAGCAGTTTACGCGGGAGGGTGACCGGGGAGCTGTTTTTT
TRBJ2-7 . TRBV12-3/TRBV12-4 . CASSPNVGEQYF TGTGCCAGCAGCCCGAACGTGGGCGAGCAGTACTTC
TRBJ2-3 TRBD2 TRBV11-2 few CASSLRSPSGTSGGPSTDTQYF TGTGCCAGCAGCTTAAGGTCCCCCTCCGGGACTAGCGGGGGGCCGAGCACAGATACGCAGTATTTT
TRBJ2-7 TRBD2 TRBV7-6 . CASSLFSGGFSYEQYF TGTGCCAGCAGTTTGTTTAGCGGGGGATTCTCCTACGAGCAGTACTTC
TRBJ2-2 TRBD2 TRBV7-6 . CASSLEASGYTGELFF TGTGCCAGCAGCTTAGAGGCTAGCGGTTACACCGGGGAGCTGTTTTTT
TRBJ2-3 . TRBV4-2 . CASSQDGPITSTDTQYF TGTGCCAGCAGCCAAGATGGGCCAATAACTAGCACAGATACGCAGTATTTT
TRBJ2-7 . TRBV7-2 . CASRGGGRAYEQYF TGTGCCAGCCGAGGAGGGGGGCGGGCATACGAGCAGTACTTC
TRBJ2-1 . TRBV11-2 . CACYPRDGGNYEQFF TGTGCCTGCTACCCTCGGGACGGAGGGAACTATGAGCAGTTCTTC
TRBJ2-7 TRBD1 TRBV5-1 . CASSTRDSRSGEQYF TGCGCCAGCAGCACCCGGGACAGTCGATCGGGCGAGCAGTACTTC
TRBJ1-5 . TRBV19 few CASSFPGAGLNQPQHF TGTGCCAGTAGTTTCCCGGGGGCCGGGTTAAATCAGCCCCAGCATTTT
TRBJ1-3 TRBD1 TRBV12-3/TRBV12-4 . CASSFTGAGNTIYF TGTGCCAGCAGTTTCACAGGGGCCGGAAACACCATATATTTT
TRBJ2-7 TRBD1 TRBV12-3/TRBV12-4 . CASSLKGALYEQYF TGTGCCAGCAGTCTAAAGGGGGCCCTTTACGAGCAGTACTTC
TRBJ1-1 . TRBV12-5 . CASGLVQGWGPFAEAFF TGTGCTAGTGGTTTGGTGCAGGGTTGGGGGCCGTTCGCTGAAGCTTTCTTT
TRBJ2-7 . TRBV7-8 few CASSETGYEQYF TGTGCCAGCAGCGAGACAGGCTACGAGCAGTACTTC
TRBJ2-3 TRBD2 TRBV7-8 few CASSPHHSGGRTDTQYF TGTGCCAGCAGCCCCCATCATAGCGGGGGTCGCACAGATACGCAGTATTTT
TRBJ2-7 TRBD2 TRBV4-1 . CASSQTLAGEQYF TGCGCCAGCAGCCAAACCCTAGCGGGGGAGCAGTACTTC
TRBJ2-1 TRBD2 TRBV6-5 few CASSFRLAVDEQFF TGTGCCAGCAGTTTCCGACTAGCTGTCGATGAGCAGTTCTTC
TRBJ2-1 . TRBV5-1 few CASSGGVVARDEQFF TGCGCCAGCAGCGGGGGTGTCGTAGCTAGGGATGAGCAGTTCTTC
TRBJ1-5 . TRBV12-3/TRBV12-4 . CASSEGVQPQHF TGTGCCAGCAGCGAGGGGGTCCAGCCCCAGCATTTT
TRBJ2-3 . TRBV6-8 few CASSYGTTDTQYF TGTGCCAGCAGTTACGGGACTACAGATACGCAGTATTTT
TRBJ2-7 . TRBV12-3/TRBV12-4 . CASRDREWGYF TGTGCCAGCAGGGATCGGGAGTGGGGGTACTTC